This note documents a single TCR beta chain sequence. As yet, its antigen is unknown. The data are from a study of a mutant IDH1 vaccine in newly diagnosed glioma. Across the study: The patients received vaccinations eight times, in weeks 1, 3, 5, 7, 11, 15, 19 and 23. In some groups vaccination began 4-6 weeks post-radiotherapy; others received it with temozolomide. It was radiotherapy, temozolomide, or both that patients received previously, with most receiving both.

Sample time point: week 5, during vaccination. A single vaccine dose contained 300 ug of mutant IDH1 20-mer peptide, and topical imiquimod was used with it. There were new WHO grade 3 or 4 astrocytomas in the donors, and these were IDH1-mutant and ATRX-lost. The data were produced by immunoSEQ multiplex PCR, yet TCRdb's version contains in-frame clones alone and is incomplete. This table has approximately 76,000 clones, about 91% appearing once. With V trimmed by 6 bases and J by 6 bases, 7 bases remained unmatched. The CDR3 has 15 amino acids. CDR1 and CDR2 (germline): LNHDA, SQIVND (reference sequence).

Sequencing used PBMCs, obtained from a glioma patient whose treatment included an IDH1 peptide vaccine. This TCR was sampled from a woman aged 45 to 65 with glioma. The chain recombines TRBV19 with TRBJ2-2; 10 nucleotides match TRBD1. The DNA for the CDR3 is TGTGCCAGTAGAGCGGGACAGGGGTCTGCCGGGGAGCTGTTTTTT. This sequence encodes CASRAGQGSAGELFF. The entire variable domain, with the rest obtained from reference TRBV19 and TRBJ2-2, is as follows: DGGITQSPKYLFRKEGQNVTLSCEQNLNHDAMYWYRQDPGQGLRLIYYSQIVNDFQKGDIAEGYSVSREKKESFPLTVTSAQKNPTAFYLCASRAGQGSAGELFFGEGSRLTVL.